This T cell receptor beta chain was sequenced for a study of cytomegalovirus exposure and HLA in healthy donors. The PCR made use of 60 Vbeta and 13 Jbeta primers. Clones were read by immunoSEQ multiplex PCR, and TCRdb kept only the in-frame ones, dropping some. The data contain about 130,000 clones, less than 80% of them singletons. Concerning this clone: The antigen remains undetermined.

Trimming pared 0 bases from V and 0 bases from J, leaving 10 bases between. Germline CDR1 and CDR2: SGHKS and YYEKEE (reference sequence). The CDR3 has 15 amino acids. General study points: Follow-up analysis later connected one missense variant in DCLRE1C with trimming of TCR beta V- and J-genes.

The chain employs TRBV5-5 and TRBJ2-7; D unclear. This clonotype was obtained from a man aged 50 or older in good health and CMV-seronegative. Sequenced: PBMCs. In DNA, the CDR3 is TGTGCCAGCAGCTTGGAACCGCGGAGCTCCTACGAGCAGTACTTC. Translation: CASSLEPRSSYEQYF.